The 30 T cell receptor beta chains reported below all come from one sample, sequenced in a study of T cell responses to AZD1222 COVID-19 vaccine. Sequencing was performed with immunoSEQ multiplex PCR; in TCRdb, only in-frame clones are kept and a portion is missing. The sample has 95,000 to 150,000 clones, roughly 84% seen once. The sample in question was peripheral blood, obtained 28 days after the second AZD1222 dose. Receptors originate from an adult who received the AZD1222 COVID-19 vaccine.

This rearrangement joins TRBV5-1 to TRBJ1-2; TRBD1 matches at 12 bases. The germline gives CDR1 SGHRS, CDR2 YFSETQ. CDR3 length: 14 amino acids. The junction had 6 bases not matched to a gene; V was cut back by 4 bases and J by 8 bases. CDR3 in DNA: TGCGCCAGCAGCCCGGGACAGGGGGCTAGAGGCTACACCTTC. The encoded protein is CASSPGQGARGYTF.

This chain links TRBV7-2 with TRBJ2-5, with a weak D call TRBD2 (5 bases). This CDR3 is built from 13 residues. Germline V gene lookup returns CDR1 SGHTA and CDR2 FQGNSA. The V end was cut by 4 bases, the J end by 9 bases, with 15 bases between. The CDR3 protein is CASSWTTKGPQYF. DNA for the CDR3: TGTGCCAGCAGCTGGACGACTAAGGGCCCCCAGTACTTC.

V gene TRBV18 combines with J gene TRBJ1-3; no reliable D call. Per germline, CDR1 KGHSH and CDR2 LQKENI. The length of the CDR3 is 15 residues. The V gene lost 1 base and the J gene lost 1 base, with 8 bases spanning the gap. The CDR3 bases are TGTGCCAGCTCACCACAGGTCGGTTCTGGAAACACCATATATTTT. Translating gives CASSPQVGSGNTIYF.

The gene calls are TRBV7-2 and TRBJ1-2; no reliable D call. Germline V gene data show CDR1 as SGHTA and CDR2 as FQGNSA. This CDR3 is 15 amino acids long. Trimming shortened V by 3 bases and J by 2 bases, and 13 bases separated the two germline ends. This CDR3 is CASSFLTTVNYGYTF. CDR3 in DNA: TGTGCCAGCAGCTTTCTGACGACGGTGAACTATGGCTACACCTTC.

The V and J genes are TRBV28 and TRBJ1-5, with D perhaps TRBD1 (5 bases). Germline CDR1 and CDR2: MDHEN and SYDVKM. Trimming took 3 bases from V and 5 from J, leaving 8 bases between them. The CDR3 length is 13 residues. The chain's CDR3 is CASSFPGYQPQHF. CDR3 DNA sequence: TGTGCCAGCAGTTTCCCAGGGTATCAGCCCCAGCATTTT.

The CDR3 DNA reads TGTGCCAGCAGCCAGCGGGGGTCAAATCAGCCCCAGCATTTT. It yields the protein CASSQRGSNQPQHF. The chain couples TRBV3-1 (or the pseudogene TRBV3-2) to TRBJ1-5; a weak D match, TRBD1 (5 bases). CDR3 length equals 14 residues. The V end lost 3 bases, the J end lost 4 bases, and 10 bases lay between the germline ends. The germline V gene encodes CDR1 LGHDT and CDR2 YNNKEL (reference sequence).

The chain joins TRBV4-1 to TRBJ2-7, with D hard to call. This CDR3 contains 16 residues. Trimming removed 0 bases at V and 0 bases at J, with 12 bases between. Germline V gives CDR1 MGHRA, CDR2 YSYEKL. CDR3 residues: CASSQDASLLSYEQYF. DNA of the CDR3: TGCGCCAGCAGCCAAGATGCGAGCCTCCTCTCCTACGAGCAGTACTTC.

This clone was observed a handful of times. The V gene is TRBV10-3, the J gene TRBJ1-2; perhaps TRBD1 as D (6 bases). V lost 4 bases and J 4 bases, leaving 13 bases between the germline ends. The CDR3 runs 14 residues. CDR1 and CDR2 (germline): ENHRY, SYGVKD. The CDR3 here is CAISGQAGAYGYTF. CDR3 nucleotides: TGTGCCATCAGTGGCCAGGCGGGGGCCTATGGCTACACCTTC.

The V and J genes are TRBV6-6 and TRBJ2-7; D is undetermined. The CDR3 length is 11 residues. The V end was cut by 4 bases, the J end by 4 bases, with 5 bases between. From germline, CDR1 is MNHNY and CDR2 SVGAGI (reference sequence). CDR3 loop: CASSSRYEQYF. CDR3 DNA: TGTGCCAGCAGTTCCCGGTACGAGCAGTACTTC.

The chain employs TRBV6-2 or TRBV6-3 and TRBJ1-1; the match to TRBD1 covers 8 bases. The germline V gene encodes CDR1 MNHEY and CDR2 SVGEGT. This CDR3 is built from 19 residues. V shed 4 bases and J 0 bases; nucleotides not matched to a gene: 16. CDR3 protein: CASSFNLRGTGYMNTEAFF. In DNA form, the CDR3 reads TGTGCCAGCAGTTTCAACTTAAGGGGGACAGGATACATGAACACTGAAGCTTTCTTT.

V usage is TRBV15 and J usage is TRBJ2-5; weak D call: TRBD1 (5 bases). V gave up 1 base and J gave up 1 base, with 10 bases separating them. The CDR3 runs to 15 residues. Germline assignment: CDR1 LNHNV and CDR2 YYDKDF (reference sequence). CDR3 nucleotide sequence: TGTGCCACCAGCAGAGGTTCAGGGCCCCAAGAGACCCAGTACTTC. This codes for CATSRGSGPQETQYF.

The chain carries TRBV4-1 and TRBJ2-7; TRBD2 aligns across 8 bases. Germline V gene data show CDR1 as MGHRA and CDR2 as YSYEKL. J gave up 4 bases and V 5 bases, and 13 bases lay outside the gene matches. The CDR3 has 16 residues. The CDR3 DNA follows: TGCGCCAGCAGCGAAACCCGGGGTAGCGGGGCTTACGAGCAGTACTTC. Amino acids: CASSETRGSGAYEQYF.

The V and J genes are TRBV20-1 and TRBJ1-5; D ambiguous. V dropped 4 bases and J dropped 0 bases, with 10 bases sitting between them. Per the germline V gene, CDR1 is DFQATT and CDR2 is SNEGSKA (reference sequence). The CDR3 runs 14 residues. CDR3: CSATEGSSNQPQHF. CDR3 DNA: TGCAGTGCTACTGAGGGATCTAGCAATCAGCCCCAGCATTTT.

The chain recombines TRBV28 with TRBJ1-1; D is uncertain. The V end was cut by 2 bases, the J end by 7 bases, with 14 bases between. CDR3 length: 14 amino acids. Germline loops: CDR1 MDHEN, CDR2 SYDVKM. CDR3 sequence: CASSLTSGVIEAFF. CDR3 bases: TGTGCCAGCAGTTTAACCTCTGGGGTAATTGAAGCTTTCTTT.

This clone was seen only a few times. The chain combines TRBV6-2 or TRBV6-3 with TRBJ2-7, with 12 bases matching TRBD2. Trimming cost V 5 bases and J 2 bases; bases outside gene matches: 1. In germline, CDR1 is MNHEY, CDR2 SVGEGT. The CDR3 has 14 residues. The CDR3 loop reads CASSRTSGAYEQYF. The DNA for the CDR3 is TGTGCCAGCAGTCGGACTAGCGGGGCCTACGAGCAGTACTTC.

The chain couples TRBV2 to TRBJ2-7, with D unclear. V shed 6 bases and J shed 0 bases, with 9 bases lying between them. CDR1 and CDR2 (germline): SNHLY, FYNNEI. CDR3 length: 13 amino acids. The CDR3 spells CASSERASYEQYF. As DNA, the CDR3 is TGTGCCAGCAGCGAAAGGGCCTCCTACGAGCAGTACTTC.

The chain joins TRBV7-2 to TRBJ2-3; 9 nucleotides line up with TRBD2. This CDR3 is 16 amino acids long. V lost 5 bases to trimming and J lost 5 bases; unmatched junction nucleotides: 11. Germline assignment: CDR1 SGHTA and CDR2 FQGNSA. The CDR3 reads CASSPGGGGAIDTQYF. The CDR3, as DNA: TGTGCCAGCAGCCCAGGTGGCGGGGGGGCAATAGATACGCAGTATTTT.

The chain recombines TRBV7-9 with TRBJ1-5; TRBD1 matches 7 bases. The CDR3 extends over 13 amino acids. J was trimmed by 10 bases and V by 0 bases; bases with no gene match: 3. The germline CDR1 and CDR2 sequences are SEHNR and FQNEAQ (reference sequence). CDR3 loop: CASSLAQGVPQHF. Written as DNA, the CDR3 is TGTGCCAGCAGCTTAGCTCAGGGGGTTCCCCAGCATTTT.

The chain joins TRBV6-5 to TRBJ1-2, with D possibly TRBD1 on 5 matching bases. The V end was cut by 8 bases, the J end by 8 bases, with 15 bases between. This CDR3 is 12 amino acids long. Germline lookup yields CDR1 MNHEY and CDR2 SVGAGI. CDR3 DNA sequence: TGTGCCAGCCGCGGAGGGGTCGGAGGCTACACCTTC. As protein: CASRGGVGGYTF.

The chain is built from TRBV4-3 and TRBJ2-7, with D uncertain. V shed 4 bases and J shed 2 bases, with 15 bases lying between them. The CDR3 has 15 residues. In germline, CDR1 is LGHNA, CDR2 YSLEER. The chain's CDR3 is CASSPSGGFPYEQYF. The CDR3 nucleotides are TGCGCCAGCAGCCCCTCAGGCGGATTCCCCTACGAGCAGTACTTC.

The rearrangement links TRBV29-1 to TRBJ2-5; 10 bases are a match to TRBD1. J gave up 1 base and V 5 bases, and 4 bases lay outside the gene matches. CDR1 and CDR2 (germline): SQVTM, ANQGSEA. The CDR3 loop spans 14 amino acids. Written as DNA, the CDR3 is TGCAGCGTTACGGGGGACAGGGGCCAAGAGACCCAGTACTTC. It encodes CSVTGDRGQETQYF.

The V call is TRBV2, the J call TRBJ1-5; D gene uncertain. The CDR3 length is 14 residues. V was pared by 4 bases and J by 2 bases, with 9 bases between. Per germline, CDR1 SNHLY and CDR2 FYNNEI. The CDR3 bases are TGTGCCAGCAGTGCTGGGCAGGGCAATCAGCCCCAGCATTTT. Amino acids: CASSAGQGNQPQHF.

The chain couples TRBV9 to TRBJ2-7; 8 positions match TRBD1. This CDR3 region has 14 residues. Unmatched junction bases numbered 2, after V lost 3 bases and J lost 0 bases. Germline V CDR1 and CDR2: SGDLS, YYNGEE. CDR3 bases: TGTGCCAGCAGCGCTGACAGGGGCTCCTACGAGCAGTACTTC. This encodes CASSADRGSYEQYF.

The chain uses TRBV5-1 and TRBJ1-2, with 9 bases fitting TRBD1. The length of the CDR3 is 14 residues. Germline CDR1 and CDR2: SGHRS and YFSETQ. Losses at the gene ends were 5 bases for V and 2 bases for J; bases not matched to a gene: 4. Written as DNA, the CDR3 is TGCGCCAGCAGATCTGGACAGGGGAACTATGGCTACACCTTC. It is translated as CASRSGQGNYGYTF.

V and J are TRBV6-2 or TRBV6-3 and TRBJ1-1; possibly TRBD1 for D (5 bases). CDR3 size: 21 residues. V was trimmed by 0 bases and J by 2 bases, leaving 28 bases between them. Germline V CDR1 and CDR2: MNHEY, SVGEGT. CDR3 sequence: CASSYSPHHRSGQNINTEAFF. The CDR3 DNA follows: TGTGCCAGCAGTTACTCCCCCCACCACAGAAGCGGACAAAATATTAACACTGAAGCTTTCTTT.

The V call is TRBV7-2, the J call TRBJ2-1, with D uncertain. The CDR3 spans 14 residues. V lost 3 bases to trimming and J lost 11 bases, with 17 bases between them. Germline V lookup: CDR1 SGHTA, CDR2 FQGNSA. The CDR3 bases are TGTGCCAGCAGCTTCACCCCCGAGGTCGGGCAGCAGTTCTTC. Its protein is CASSFTPEVGQQFF.

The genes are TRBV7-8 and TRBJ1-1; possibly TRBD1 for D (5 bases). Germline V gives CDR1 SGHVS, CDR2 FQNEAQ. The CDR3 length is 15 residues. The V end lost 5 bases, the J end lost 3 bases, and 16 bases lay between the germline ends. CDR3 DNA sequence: TGTGCCAGCAGCCCGGGACGGGCCGTGGACACTGAAGCTTTCTTT. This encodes CASSPGRAVDTEAFF.

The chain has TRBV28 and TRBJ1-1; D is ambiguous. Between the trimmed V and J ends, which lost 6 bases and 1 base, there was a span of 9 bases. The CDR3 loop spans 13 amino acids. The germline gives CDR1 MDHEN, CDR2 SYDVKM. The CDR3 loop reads CASRPRQNTEAFF. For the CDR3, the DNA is TGTGCCAGCAGACCCCGACAGAACACTGAAGCTTTCTTT.

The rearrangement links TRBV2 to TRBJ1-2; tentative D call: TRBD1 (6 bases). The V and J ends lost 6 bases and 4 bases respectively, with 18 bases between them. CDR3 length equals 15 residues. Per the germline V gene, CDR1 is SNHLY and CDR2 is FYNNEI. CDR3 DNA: TGTGCCAGCAGGATAGAACAGGGAGACTTCTATGGCTACACCTTC. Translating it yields CASRIEQGDFYGYTF. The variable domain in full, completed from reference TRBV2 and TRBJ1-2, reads EPEVTQTPSHQVTQMGQEVILRCVPISNHLYFYWYRQILGQKVEFLVSFYNNEISEKSEIFDDQFSVERPDGSNFTLKIRSTKLEDSAMYFCASRIEQGDFYGYTFGSGTRLTVV.

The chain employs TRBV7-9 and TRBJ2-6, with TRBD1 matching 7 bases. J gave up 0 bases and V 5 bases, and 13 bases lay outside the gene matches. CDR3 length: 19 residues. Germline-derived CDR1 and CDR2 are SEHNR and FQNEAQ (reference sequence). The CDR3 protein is CASSARGQGRASGANVLTF. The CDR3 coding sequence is TGTGCCAGCAGCGCGAGGGGGCAGGGAAGAGCCTCTGGGGCCAACGTCCTGACTTTC.